This T cell receptor beta chain was recorded in a study of metastatic and nonmetastatic thyroid tumors. The CDR3 extends over 12 amino acids. Trimming stripped 2 bases from V and 4 bases from J, with 5 bases between. Germline lookup yields CDR1 MDHEN and CDR2 SYDVKM. Ten or more counts support this clone. With MiXCR, TCRdb reprocessed the PCR reads. Among some 40,000 clones listed, 13% were seen once. Prior to thyroid surgery, none of the patients had received any treatment. The chain employs TRBV28 and TRBJ1-2; the D is unclear. This clonotype originated in a female donor with papillary thyroid cancer or a benign thyroid nodule (not recorded which). Some clones in this sample may be carry-over from other donors' samples. Sample: blood. In nucleotides, the CDR3 is TGTGCCAGCAGTTTAAGTGGCTATGGCTACACCTTC. It is translated as CASSLSGYGYTF.